The sequence of this T cell receptor (beta chain) was determined in a study of T cell repertoires in cytomegalovirus infection. Overall study context: Selected CMV epitopes included recently identified HLA-C-restricted ones as well as well-studied HLA-B-restricted ones. Overall study results and limits: Frequencies of public TCR beta families were cumulated, and this identified carriers of CMV plus the relevant HLA. The response measured ex vivo was dominated by TCR beta clonotypes (HLA-C-restricted and CMV-specific).

Germline assignment: CDR1 LNHDA and CDR2 SQIVND (reference sequence). The CDR3 sequence is 13 residues long. V was clipped by 6 bases and J by 1 base, with 9 bases between them. This clonotype appeared a single time. No antigen is known for it. TCRdb reprocessed the reads via MiXCR and lists one record per CDR3 protein. In the table there are roughly 730,000 distinct CDR3 sequences, about 30% of which are singletons. This rearrangement joins TRBV19 to TRBJ2-5; possible D gene TRBD1, 6 bases. This clonotype was sampled from a human donor in good health (CMV status not recorded). Some clones in this sample may be carry-over from other donors' samples. The sample in question was cultured PBMCs, obtained from culture after CMV antigen stimulation. The CDR3, as DNA: TGTGCCAGTAGGGACAGACGCCAAGAGACCCAGTACTTC. Translating it yields CASRDRRQETQYF. Combining the CDR3 with reference TRBV19 and TRBJ2-5 gives the whole variable domain DGGITQSPKYLFRKEGQNVTLSCEQNLNHDAMYWYRQDPGQGLRLIYYSQIVNDFQKGDIAEGYSVSREKKESFPLTVTSAQKNPTAFYLCASRDRRQETQYFGPGTRLLVL.